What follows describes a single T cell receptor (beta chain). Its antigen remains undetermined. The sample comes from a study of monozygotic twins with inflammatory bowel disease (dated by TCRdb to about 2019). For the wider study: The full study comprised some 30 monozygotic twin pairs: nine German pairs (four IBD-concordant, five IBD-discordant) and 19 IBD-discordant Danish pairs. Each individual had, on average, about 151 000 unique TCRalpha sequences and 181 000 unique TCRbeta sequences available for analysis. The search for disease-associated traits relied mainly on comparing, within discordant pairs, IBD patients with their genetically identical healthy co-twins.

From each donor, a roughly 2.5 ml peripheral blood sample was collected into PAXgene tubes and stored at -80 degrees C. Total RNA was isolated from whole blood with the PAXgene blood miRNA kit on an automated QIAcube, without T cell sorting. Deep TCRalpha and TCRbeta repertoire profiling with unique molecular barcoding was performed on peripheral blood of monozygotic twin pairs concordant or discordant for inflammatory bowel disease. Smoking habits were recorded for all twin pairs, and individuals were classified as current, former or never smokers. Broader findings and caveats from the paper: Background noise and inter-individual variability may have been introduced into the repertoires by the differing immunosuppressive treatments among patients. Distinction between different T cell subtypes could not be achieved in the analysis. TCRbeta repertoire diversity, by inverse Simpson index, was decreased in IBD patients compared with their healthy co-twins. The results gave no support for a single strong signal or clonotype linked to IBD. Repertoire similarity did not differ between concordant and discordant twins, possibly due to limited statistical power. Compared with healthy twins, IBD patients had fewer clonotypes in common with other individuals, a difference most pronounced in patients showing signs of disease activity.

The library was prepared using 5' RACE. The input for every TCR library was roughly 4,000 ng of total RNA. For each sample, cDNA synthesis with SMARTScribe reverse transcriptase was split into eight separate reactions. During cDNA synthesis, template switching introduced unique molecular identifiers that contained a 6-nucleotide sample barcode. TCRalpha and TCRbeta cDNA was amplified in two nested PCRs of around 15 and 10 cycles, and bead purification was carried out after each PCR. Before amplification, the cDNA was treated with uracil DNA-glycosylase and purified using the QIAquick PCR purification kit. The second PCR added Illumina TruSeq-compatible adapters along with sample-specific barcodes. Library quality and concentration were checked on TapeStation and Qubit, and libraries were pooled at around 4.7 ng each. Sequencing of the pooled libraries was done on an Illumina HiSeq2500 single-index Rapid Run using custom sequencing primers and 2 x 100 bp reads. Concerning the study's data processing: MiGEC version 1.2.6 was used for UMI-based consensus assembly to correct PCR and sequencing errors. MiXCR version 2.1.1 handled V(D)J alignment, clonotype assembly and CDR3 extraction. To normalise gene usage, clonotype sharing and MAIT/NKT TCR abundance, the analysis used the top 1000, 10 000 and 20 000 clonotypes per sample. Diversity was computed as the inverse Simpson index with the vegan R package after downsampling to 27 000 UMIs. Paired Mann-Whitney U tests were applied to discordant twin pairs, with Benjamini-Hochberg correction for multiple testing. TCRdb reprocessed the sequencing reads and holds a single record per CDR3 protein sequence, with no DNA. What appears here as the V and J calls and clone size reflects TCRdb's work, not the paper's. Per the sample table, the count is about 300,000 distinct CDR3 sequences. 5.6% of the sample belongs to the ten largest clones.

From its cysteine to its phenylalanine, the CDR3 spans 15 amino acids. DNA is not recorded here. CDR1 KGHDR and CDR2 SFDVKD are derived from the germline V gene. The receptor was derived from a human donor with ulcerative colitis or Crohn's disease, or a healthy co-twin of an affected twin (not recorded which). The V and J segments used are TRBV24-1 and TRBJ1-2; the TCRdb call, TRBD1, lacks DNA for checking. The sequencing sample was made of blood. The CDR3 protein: CATSDPGQGGHAYTF.